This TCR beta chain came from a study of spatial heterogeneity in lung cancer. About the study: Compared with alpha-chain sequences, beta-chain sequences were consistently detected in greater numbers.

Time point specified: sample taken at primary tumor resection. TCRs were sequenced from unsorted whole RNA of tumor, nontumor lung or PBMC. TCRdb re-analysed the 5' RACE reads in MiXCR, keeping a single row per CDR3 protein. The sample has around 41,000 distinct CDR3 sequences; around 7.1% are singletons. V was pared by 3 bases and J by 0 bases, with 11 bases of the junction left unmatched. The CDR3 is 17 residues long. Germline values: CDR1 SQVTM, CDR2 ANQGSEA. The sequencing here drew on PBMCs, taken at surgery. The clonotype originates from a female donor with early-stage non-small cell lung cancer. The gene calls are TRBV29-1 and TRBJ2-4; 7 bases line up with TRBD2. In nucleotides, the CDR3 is TGCAGCGTTGAGGGGGAGGGAAAGGGCTTAGCCAAAAACATTCAGTACTTC. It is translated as CSVEGEGKGLAKNIQYF.